Detailed here is one T cell receptor beta chain. Which antigen it targets is not known. No quality values exist for individual bases; no much larger clone is one base distant. The record originates from a study of T cells in Graves' hyperthyroidism and ophthalmopathy (dated by TCRdb to the late 2010s). A note on the overall study: A discovery cohort of roughly 96 patients, about 44 with Graves' ophthalmopathy and 55 to 60 with stable Graves' hyperthyroidism, was used to find distinguishing TCR V-J signatures. Prospective prediction of ophthalmopathy was tested in an independent validation cohort consisting of fewer than 20 hyperthyroidism patients and around 16 patients who later progressed to ophthalmopathy. The roughly 100 discovery patients were randomly divided into training and test sets at a 7:3 ratio. In about 6 Graves' hyperthyroidism patients, the study also compared T-cell repertoires from thyroid tissue with T-cell repertoires from blood. After blood sampling, hyperthyroidism patients were treated with methimazole at a starting dose of 30 mg daily, and ophthalmopathy patients were treated with high-dose intravenous methylprednisolone. According to the paper, TCR Vbeta CDR3 sequencing was carried out on about 140 peripheral blood samples, which came from under 50 ophthalmopathy, around 75 hyperthyroidism and roughly 17 progressor patients.

Any patient with an uncontrolled infection, another autoimmune disease, pregnancy or lactation was excluded. Clinical symptoms, serum thyroxine and TRAb, thyroid ultrasound, and orbital computed tomography formed the basis for the diagnoses. Total RNA was extracted using Trizol reagent, and RNA quality was assessed on an Agilent 2100 Bioanalyzer. TCR beta CDR3 regions were amplified from RNA transcripts. The TCR CDR3 was subjected to a first round of RT-PCR using the HTBI primer set and the Qiagen OneStep RT-PCR kit. Libraries were constructed in a second round of multiplex PCR, after which size selection and purification were performed. The libraries were sequenced on an Illumina HiSeq2000 using paired-end 100 bp reads. As for the authors' bioinformatics: SOAPnuke was used to process the raw data, removing reads that contained adapters or uncalled bases, had a mean Phred below 15, or lacked an exact match to the constant primer or identifier. High-quality paired reads were merged with COPE v1.2.5, and unique nucleotide sequences were defined as clonotypes. MiTCR v1.1 was used to align the clonotypes against IMGT TRBV, TRBD and TRBJ reference segments. Only V-J combinations with frequency above 0.0001, covering roughly 99% of repertoires, were analysed. The TCS score was defined as the ratio of F50 (clonal expansion) to E x V (chaos), calculated using BLOSUM62-based TCRdist between CDR3 peptides within each V-J. Welch's t-statistics and random forest reduced fewer than 550 V-J features to 13, which were used in a naive Bayes classifier (R e1071). Thyroid-blood repertoire similarity was quantified with the Morisita-Horn index. Starting from the raw public reads, TCRdb applied fastp trimming at Q25, assembled clones with MiXCR and retained in-frame beta chains. Here each entry gathers all rows of one CDR3 protein and keeps the most common genes and DNA. Clone size and V and J calls follow TCRdb, not the original study. The sample profile shows approximately 640,000 distinct CDR3 sequences; just under 45% of them were found once. Under 8.5% of the sample belongs to the ten largest clones.

The germline V gene encodes CDR1 MNHEY and CDR2 SVGAGI. The cysteine opens and the phenylalanine closes a CDR3 of 14 amino acids. Only CDR3 DNA remains: 42 bases, in frame from the first base. Trimming takes 5 bases from V and 3 bases from J, and the germline ends sit 11 bases apart. The full study reports these points: Most expanded thyroid clonotypes (frequency above 0.001) were also detected in blood, suggesting blood repertoires may reflect thyroid immune responses. Ophthalmopathy was separated from stable hyperthyroidism by a 13 V-J signature model, with 85% to 90% sensitivity and approximately 81% specificity obtained in cross-validation and 80%/75% obtained in testing. Sample size was not statistically predetermined, and investigators were not blinded to group allocation. During validation, the model predicted progression to ophthalmopathy a median of about 6.3 months ahead of onset, with around 70% sensitivity and 72.22% specificity.

This sequence originates from an adult man with Graves' disease, either hyperthyroidism or ophthalmopathy (not recorded which). Sample: peripheral blood or thyroid tissue (not recorded which). In this chain, TRBV6-5 is recombined with TRBJ1-5; the D gene cannot be named for sure. The sequenced DNA is TGTGCCAGCAGTCCGGGTTTCGTCAATCAGCCCCAGCATTTT. This yields the protein CASSPGFVNQPQHF.